These T cell receptor beta chains were read from a single sample in a study of shared clonotypes between healthy human individuals. The table came from immunoSEQ multiplex PCR; TCRdb's copy has only in-frame clones and leaves some out. The sample shows approximately 2.1 million clones, 93% of them seen only once. Material for sequencing was naive CD4+ T cells from PBMCs. These receptors all stem from a man aged 18 to 30 in good health. Some clones in this sample may be carry-over from other donors' samples. Each CDR3 is given with its conserved first and last residue. A D gene is named only where the DNA matches it firmly. Clone size is given for some rows only: seen once, a few or many times, or a class if the clone is expanded.

d_call clone_size j_call cdr3_length v_call cdr3_aa cdr3_nt
. . TRBJ1-2 13 TRBV15 CATSRTVLYGYTF TGTGCCACCAGCAGAACAGTCCTCTATGGCTACACCTTC
. few TRBJ1-5 13 TRBV30 CAWSTQVREPQHF TGTGCCTGGAGTACCCAAGTACGGGAGCCCCAGCATTTT
. . TRBJ1-4 16 TRBV30 CAWSVYEGGAAVRLFF TGTGCCTGGAGTGTATACGAAGGGGGGGCCGCTGTGAGGCTGTTTTTT
. . TRBJ2-7 15 TRBV4-3 CASSPSTGPTYEQYF TGCGCCAGCAGCCCGTCTACGGGCCCTACCTACGAGCAGTACTTC
. . TRBJ1-4 13 TRBV15 CATSRALGEKLFF TGTGCCACCAGCAGAGCCCTAGGGGAAAAACTGTTTTTT
. few TRBJ1-5 13 TRBV30 CAWSVGGNQPQHF TGTGCCTGGAGTGTGGGAGGAAATCAGCCCCAGCATTTT
. . TRBJ1-3 14 TRBV5-1 CASSLGMAGNTIYF TGCGCCAGCAGCTTGGGAATGGCTGGAAACACCATATATTTT
. . TRBJ1-5 17 TRBV7-9 CASSTAAGTDSNQPQHF TGTGCCAGCAGCACCGCCGCAGGAACCGATAGCAATCAGCCCCAGCATTTT
. few TRBJ1-5 13 TRBV11-2 CASSPTPSQPQHF TGTGCCAGCAGCCCCACCCCCAGTCAGCCCCAGCATTTT
TRBD2 . TRBJ2-1 15 TRBV11-2 CASSFIASGYNEQFF TGTGCCAGCAGCTTTATAGCTAGCGGATACAATGAGCAGTTCTTC
TRBD2 . TRBJ2-7 15 TRBV9 CASSVGTSGTYEQYF TGTGCCAGCAGCGTCGGGACTAGCGGAACCTACGAGCAGTACTTC
. few TRBJ1-5 14 TRBV18 CASSETWSNQPQHF TGTGCCAGCTCGGAGACTTGGAGCAATCAGCCCCAGCATTTT
. . TRBJ2-3 12 TRBV5-4 CASSPSPGTQYF TGTGCCAGCAGCCCCTCCCCCGGTACGCAGTATTTT
. . TRBJ2-1 16 TRBV4-1 CASSYRGLVSYNEQFF TGCGCCAGCAGTTACAGGGGACTAGTCTCCTACAATGAGCAGTTCTTC
. . TRBJ1-2 13 TRBV28 CASSLEALYGYTF TGTGCCAGCAGCCTCGAGGCTCTTTATGGCTACACCTTC
. . TRBJ2-1 16 TRBV11-3 CASSLGPATTGNEQFF TGTGCCAGCAGCTTAGGCCCTGCTACCACGGGCAATGAGCAGTTCTTC
. . TRBJ2-4 16 TRBV28 CASRPSLAGPGDIQYF TGTGCCAGCAGGCCCTCACTGGCGGGGCCCGGGGACATTCAGTACTTC
TRBD1 . TRBJ1-2 15 TRBV28 CASSFRDRLYYGYTF TGTGCCAGCAGTTTCCGGGACAGACTATACTATGGCTACACCTTC
TRBD2 . TRBJ2-6 17 TRBV5-1 CASSLGSGGTGANVLTF TGCGCCAGCAGCTTGGGTAGCGGGGGCACTGGGGCCAACGTCCTGACTTTC
TRBD1 . TRBJ1-1 15 TRBV7-3 CASSKDRGHNTEAFF TGTGCCAGCAGCAAGGACAGGGGGCATAACACTGAAGCTTTCTTT
TRBD1 . TRBJ1-2 16 TRBV15 CATSRARGQGSQGYTF TGTGCCACCAGCAGAGCGAGGGGGCAGGGCTCGCAAGGCTACACCTTC
TRBD1 . TRBJ1-5 18 TRBV5-1 CASSPDDRGLTLNQPQHF TGCGCCAGCAGCCCAGACGACAGGGGTCTAACCCTCAATCAGCCCCAGCATTTT
. . TRBJ2-3 12 TRBV7-9 CASRRSADTQYF TGTGCCAGCAGGCGAAGCGCAGATACGCAGTATTTT
TRBD1 . TRBJ1-3 17 TRBV15 CATSRDLTGVLGNTIYF TGTGCCACCAGCAGAGATCTTACAGGGGTTCTTGGAAACACCATATATTTT
TRBD1 . TRBJ1-5 18 TRBV23-1 CASSQTHRGHGSNQPQHF TGCGCCAGCAGTCAAACTCACAGGGGACACGGTAGCAATCAGCCCCAGCATTTT
. . TRBJ1-4 16 TRBV5-4 CASSLKNSATNEKLFF TGTGCCAGCAGCTTGAAGAACAGCGCAACTAATGAAAAACTGTTTTTT
. . TRBJ2-2 15 TRBV21-1 CARKQRVWGGRELFF TGTGCCAGGAAACAGCGGGTCTGGGGGGGAAGGGAGCTGTTTTTT
TRBD1 . TRBJ2-2 14 TRBV6-1 CASSPTGVAGELFF TGTGCCAGCAGTCCGACAGGGGTCGCCGGGGAGCTGTTTTTT
TRBD1 . TRBJ2-1 15 TRBV28 CASSSPGQGAGEQFF TGTGCCAGCAGCTCACCGGGACAGGGGGCCGGTGAGCAGTTCTTC
TRBD1 . TRBJ2-7 14 TRBV6-6 CASSYGTGPYEQYF TGTGCCAGCAGTTACGGGACAGGGCCGTACGAGCAGTACTTC
. . TRBJ2-3 12 TRBV7-9 CASSLGTDTQYF TGTGCCAGCAGCCTTGGCACAGATACGCAGTATTTT
. . TRBJ1-2 16 TRBV9 CASSNSGTPGHYGYTF TGTGCCAGCAGCAATTCTGGGACCCCCGGGCACTATGGCTACACCTTC
. . TRBJ1-1 16 TRBV7-2 CASSLRGGATPTEAFF TGTGCCAGCAGCCTAAGGGGTGGGGCAACCCCCACTGAAGCTTTCTTT
. . TRBJ2-1 14 TRBV6-5 CASSERPSYNEQFF TGTGCCAGCAGTGAGCGGCCCTCCTACAATGAGCAGTTCTTC
. . TRBJ2-5 16 TRBV9 CASSSRGAGRQETQYF TGTGCCAGCAGCTCCAGGGGCGCAGGGAGGCAAGAGACCCAGTACTTC
TRBD2 . TRBJ2-2 16 TRBV7-9 CASSLPLASGKGELFF TGTGCCAGCAGCCTCCCCTTGGCTAGCGGGAAAGGGGAGCTGTTTTTT
. . TRBJ1-1 14 TRBV5-5 CASSFVGGRTEAFF TGTGCCAGCAGCTTCGTTGGGGGACGGACTGAAGCTTTCTTT
. . TRBJ1-4 14 TRBV5-4 CASSGAPTNEKLFF TGTGCCAGCAGCGGCGCGCCGACTAATGAAAAACTGTTTTTT
. . TRBJ2-3 15 TRBV7-2 CASSLAGASGYSQYF TGTGCCAGCAGCTTGGCCGGGGCCTCCGGGTACTCGCAGTATTTT
TRBD2 . TRBJ2-7 14 TRBV14 CASSQLAGIYEQYF TGTGCCAGCAGCCAACTAGCGGGGATCTACGAGCAGTACTTC
TRBD2 once TRBJ2-7 16 TRBV29-1 CSVGTSGSFDRGEQYF TGCAGCGTTGGGACTAGCGGGAGTTTCGATCGAGGCGAGCAGTACTTC
. . TRBJ2-5 15 TRBV28 CASSPLPQGRGTQYF TGTGCCAGCAGTCCCCTCCCGCAGGGTAGGGGGACCCAGTACTTC
. . TRBJ2-5 13 TRBV4-3 CASSQVWAETQYF TGCGCCAGCAGCCAAGTTTGGGCAGAGACCCAGTACTTC
TRBD1 . TRBJ1-1 15 TRBV11-2 CASSSRGQGNTEAFF TGTGCCAGCAGCTCGAGGGGACAGGGGAACACTGAAGCTTTCTTT